This T cell receptor (beta chain) is drawn from a study of cytomegalovirus exposure and HLA in healthy donors. The junction had 8 bases not matched to a gene; V was cut back by 5 bases and J by 4 bases. The CDR3 covers 15 residues. Looked up from germline, CDR1 is MDHEN and CDR2 is SYDVKM. General study findings and limits: Cytomegalovirus-associated status was assigned to approximately 160 TCR beta chains.

For this clone: The antigen remains unidentified.

PCR amplification relied on 60 Vbeta primers (plus 13 Jbeta primers). Assay used: immunoSEQ multiplex PCR; TCRdb lists only in-frame clones, some missing. The sample gives approximately 140,000 clones, 88% of which show up once; 0.5% to 0.65% is in the top ten. The sequenced sample was PBMCs. The clonotype was recovered from a woman aged 40 to 49 in good health and CMV-seronegative. The rearrangement links TRBV28 to TRBJ1-3; 7 bases fit TRBD1. Here the CDR3 reads CASSRTGTVGNTIYF. CDR3 in DNA: TGTGCCAGCAGTCGGACCGGGACAGTCGGAAACACCATATATTTT. The whole variable domain, remainder taken from reference TRBV28 and TRBJ1-3, is DVKVTQSSRYLVKRTGEKVFLECVQDMDHENMFWYRQDPGLGLRLIYFSYDVKMKEKGDIPEGYSVSREKKERFSLILESASTNQTSMYLCASSRTGTVGNTIYFGEGSWLTVV.